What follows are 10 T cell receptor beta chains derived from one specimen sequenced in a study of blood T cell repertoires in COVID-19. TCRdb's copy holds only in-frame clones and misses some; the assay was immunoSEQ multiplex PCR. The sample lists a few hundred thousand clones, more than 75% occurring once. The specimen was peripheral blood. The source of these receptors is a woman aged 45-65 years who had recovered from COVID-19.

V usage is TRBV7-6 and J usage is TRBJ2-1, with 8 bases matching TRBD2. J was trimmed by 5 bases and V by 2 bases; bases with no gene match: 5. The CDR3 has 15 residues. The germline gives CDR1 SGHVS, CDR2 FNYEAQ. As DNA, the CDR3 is TGTGCCAGCAGCTTATCGGGGGGGCGTAACAATGAGCAGTTCTTC. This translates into CASSLSGGRNNEQFF.

This CDR3 reads CASSLEPGGLDEQFF. The CDR3 region has the DNA TGTGCCAGCAGCTTAGAGCCAGGGGGTCTAGATGAGCAGTTCTTC. This chain links TRBV11-2 with TRBJ2-1, with 7 bases matching TRBD1. Germline CDR1 and CDR2: SGHAT and FQNNGV. The CDR3 totals 15 residues. The V segment lost 0 bases and the J segment 8 bases; nucleotides outside the gene matches: 7.

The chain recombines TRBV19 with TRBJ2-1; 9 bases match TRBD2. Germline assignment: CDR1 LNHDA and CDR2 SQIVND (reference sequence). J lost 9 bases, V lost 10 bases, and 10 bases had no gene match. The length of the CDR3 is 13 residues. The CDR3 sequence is CATTPGLASEQFF. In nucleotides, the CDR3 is TGTGCCACCACTCCGGGACTAGCTAGTGAGCAGTTCTTC.

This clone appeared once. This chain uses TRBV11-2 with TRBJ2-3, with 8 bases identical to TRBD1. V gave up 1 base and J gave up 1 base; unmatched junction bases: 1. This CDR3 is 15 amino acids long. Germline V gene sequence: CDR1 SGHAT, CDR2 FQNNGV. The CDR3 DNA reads TGTGCCAGCAGCTTAGGGACAGGGCGCACAGATACGCAGTATTTT. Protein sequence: CASSLGTGRTDTQYF.

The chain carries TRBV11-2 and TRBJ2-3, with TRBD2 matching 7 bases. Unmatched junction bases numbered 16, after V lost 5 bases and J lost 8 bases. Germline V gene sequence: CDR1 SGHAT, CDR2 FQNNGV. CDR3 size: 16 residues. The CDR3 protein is CASSALSTGGIGTQYF. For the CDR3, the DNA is TGTGCCAGCAGCGCCCTGAGTACGGGAGGCATCGGTACGCAGTATTTT.

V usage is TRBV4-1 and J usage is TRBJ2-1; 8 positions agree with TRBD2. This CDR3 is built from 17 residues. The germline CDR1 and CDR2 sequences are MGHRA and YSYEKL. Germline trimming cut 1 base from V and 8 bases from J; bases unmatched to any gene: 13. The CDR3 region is CASSQAVSGGRFHEQFF. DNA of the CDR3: TGCGCCAGCAGCCAAGCGGTGTCCGGCGGGAGGTTCCATGAGCAGTTCTTC.

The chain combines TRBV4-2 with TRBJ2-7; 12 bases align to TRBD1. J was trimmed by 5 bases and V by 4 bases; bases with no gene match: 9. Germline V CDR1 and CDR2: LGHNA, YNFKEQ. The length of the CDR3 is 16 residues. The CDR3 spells CASSLTPGQGANEQYF. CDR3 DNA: TGTGCCAGCAGCCTAACCCCGGGACAGGGGGCCAACGAGCAGTACTTC.

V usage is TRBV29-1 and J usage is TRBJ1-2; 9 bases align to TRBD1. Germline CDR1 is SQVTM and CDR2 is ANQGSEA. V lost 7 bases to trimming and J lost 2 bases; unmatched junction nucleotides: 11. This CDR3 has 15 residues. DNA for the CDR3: TGCAGCGCTAGTGGGACAGGGATTAGGAACTATGGCTACACCTTC. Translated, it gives CSASGTGIRNYGYTF.

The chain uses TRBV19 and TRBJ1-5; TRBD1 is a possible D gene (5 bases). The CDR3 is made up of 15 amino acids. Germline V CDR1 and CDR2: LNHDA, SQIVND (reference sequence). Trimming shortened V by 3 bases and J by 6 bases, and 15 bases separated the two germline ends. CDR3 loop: CASSISFRGTQPQHF. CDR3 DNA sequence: TGTGCCAGTAGTATTAGTTTTCGGGGGACTCAGCCCCAGCATTTT.

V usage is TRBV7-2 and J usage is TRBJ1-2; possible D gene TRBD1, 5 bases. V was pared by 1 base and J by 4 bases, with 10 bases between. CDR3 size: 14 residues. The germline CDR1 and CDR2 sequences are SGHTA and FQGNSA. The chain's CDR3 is CASSLGRVSYGYTF. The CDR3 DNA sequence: TGTGCCAGCAGCTTAGGCAGGGTCTCCTATGGCTACACCTTC.